This T cell receptor beta chain was identified during a study of cytomegalovirus exposure and HLA in healthy donors. In the case of this clone: What it binds is unknown.

Donors came from a validation cohort of over 100 subjects, distinct from the first 666-subject cohort. General observations from the study: Reports showed the classifier diagnosing cytomegalovirus status with high specificity and sensitivity. That first-cohort TCR clusters tended to co-occur in the 120 or so validation repertoires was found in a later analysis. Altogether, 150 to 200 TCR beta chains were recorded as cytomegalovirus-associated.

Clones were sequenced by immunoSEQ multiplex PCR, and TCRdb holds only the in-frame ones, with some missing. Of under 200,000 clones in the sample, around nine tenths were seen once. Per germline, CDR1 MNHEY and CDR2 SMNVEV (reference sequence). The ends were cut back, 8 bases at V and 5 bases at J, with 22 bases in the middle. The CDR3 is 15 amino acids. This receptor was obtained from a woman younger than 35 in good health and CMV-seronegative. Sequenced: PBMCs. The chain uses TRBV27 and TRBJ2-7; a possible D gene is TRBD2 (5 bases). The CDR3 coding sequence is TGTGCCAGCCGTTCCTCGGCGACTATGAGTAACGAGCAGTACTTC. Its protein is CASRSSATMSNEQYF.